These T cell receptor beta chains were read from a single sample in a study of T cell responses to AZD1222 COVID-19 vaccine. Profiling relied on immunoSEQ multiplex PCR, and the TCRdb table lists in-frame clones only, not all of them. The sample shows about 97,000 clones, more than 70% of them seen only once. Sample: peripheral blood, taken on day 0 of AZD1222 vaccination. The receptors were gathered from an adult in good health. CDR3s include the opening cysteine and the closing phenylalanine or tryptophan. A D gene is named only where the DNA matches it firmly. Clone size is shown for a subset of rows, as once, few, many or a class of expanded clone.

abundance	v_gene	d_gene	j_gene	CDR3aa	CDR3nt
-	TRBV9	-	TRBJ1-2	CASSPQSNYGYTF	TGTGCCAGCAGCCCCCAGTCCAACTATGGCTACACCTTC
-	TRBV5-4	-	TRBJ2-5	CASSSAQGRETQYF	TGTGCCAGCAGCTCTGCGCAAGGGAGAGAGACCCAGTACTTC
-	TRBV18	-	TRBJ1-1	CASSPDGGLRAFF	TGTGCCAGCTCGCCCGACGGGGGTCTTAGAGCTTTCTTT
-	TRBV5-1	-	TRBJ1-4	CASSGALGNEKLFF	TGCGCCAGCAGCGGAGCCCTCGGTAATGAAAAACTGTTTTTT
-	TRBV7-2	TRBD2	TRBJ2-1	CASSTHRRISGGAHNEQFF	TGTGCCAGCAGCACCCATAGGAGGATTAGCGGGGGGGCCCACAATGAGCAGTTCTTC
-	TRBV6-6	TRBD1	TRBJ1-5	CASSDRVGQPQHF	TGTGCCAGCAGCGACAGGGTGGGTCAGCCCCAGCATTTT
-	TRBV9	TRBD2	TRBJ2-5	CASSVLASGGPETQYF	TGTGCCAGCAGCGTCTTGGCTAGCGGGGGGCCAGAGACCCAGTACTTC
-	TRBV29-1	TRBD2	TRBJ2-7	CSVSPWGTSGLGSYEQYF	TGCAGCGTTTCCCCCTGGGGGACTAGCGGGTTAGGATCCTACGAGCAGTACTTC
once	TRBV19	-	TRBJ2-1	CASSGYPGQQFF	TGTGCCAGTAGTGGGTACCCGGGACAGCAGTTCTTC
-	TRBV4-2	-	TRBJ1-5	CASSHDGNQPQHF	TGTGCCAGCAGCCATGACGGCAATCAGCCCCAGCATTTT
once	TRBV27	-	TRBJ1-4	CASSLSGHYRSEKLFF	TGTGCCAGCAGTTTGTCCGGTCACTATAGGAGTGAAAAACTGTTTTTT
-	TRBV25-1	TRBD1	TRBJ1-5	CASSADRGFNQPQHF	TGTGCCAGCAGCGCCGACAGGGGCTTCAATCAGCCCCAGCATTTT
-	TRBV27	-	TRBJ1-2	CASSFTRRLGSSNGYTF	TGTGCCAGCAGTTTCACTAGACGTTTAGGCTCTTCTAATGGCTACACCTTC
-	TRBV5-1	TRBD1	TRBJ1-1	CASSRTPGQGMNTEAFF	TGCGCCAGCAGCAGAACACCGGGACAGGGGATGAACACTGAAGCTTTCTTT
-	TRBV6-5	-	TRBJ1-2	CASSETHYGYTF	TGTGCCAGCAGCGAGACTCACTATGGCTACACCTTC
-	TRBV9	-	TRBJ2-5	CASSVRGQEETQYF	TGTGCCAGCAGCGTACGGGGGCAGGAAGAGACCCAGTACTTC
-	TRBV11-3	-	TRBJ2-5	CASSLRERETQYF	TGTGCCAGCAGCTTACGGGAGAGGGAGACCCAGTACTTC
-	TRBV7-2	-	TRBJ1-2	CASSAQGQYYGYTF	TGTGCCAGCAGCGCACAGGGACAATACTATGGCTACACCTTC
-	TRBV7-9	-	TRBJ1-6	CASSLEGRSPLHF	TGTGCCAGCAGCTTGGAGGGTCGATCACCCCTCCACTTT
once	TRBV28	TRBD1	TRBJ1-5	CASSPRLQGSRQPQHF	TGTGCCAGCAGCCCTCGCTTACAGGGGTCGAGACAGCCCCAGCATTTT
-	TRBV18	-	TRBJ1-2	CASSPTDQYGYTF	TGTGCCAGCTCACCGACGGACCAATATGGCTACACCTTC
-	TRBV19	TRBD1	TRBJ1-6	CASSRRDRGADSPLHF	TGTGCCAGTAGTAGACGGGACAGGGGTGCTGATTCACCCCTCCACTTT
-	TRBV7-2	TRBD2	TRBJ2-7	CASSLQGGSSGRSYEQYF	TGTGCCAGCAGCCTACAGGGGGGATCTAGCGGGAGGTCCTACGAGCAGTACTTC
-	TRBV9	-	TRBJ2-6	CASSPTGAGANVLTF	TGTGCCAGCAGCCCCACCGGGGCTGGGGCCAACGTCCTGACTTTC
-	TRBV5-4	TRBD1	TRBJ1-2	CASRDPGQVYGYTF	TGTGCCAGCAGGGATCCGGGACAGGTCTATGGCTACACCTTC
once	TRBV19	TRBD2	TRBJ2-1	CASSVSLAGLYNEQFF	TGTGCCAGTAGTGTTTCTCTAGCGGGTCTGTACAATGAGCAGTTCTTC
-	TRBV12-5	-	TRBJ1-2	CASGLVLQGSNGYTF	TGTGCTAGTGGTTTGGTACTACAGGGATCGAATGGCTACACCTTC
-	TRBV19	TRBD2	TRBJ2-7	CASSTTGTSPTQQYF	TGTGCCAGTAGCACCACCGGGACTAGTCCTACGCAGCAGTACTTC
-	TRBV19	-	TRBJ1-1	CASSERGRSNTEAFF	TGTGCCAGTAGTGAAAGGGGGAGGTCAAACACTGAAGCTTTCTTT
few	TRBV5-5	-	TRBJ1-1	CASSLAYRQGSNTEAFF	TGTGCCAGCAGCTTGGCCTATCGTCAGGGGTCCAACACTGAAGCTTTCTTT
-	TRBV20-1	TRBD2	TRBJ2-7	CSASELAGAYEQYF	TGCAGTGCTAGTGAGCTAGCGGGGGCCTACGAGCAGTACTTC
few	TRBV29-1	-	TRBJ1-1	CSAERGSTEAFF	TGCAGCGCCGAGAGGGGTAGCACTGAAGCTTTCTTT
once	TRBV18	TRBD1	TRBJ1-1	CASSSRTGNTEAFF	TGTGCCAGCTCATCCCGGACAGGGAACACTGAAGCTTTCTTT
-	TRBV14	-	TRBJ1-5	CASSRSRVEPQHF	TGTGCCAGCAGCCGAAGCAGGGTTGAGCCCCAGCATTTT
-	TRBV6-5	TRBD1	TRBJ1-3	CASSSQGGPSGNTIYF	TGTGCCAGCAGTTCACAGGGGGGGCCCTCTGGAAACACCATATATTTT
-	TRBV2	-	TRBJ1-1	CASSVRNMNTEAFF	TGTGCCAGCAGTGTACGGAACATGAACACTGAAGCTTTCTTT
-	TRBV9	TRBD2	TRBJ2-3	CASSVGEGRGRSTDTQYF	TGTGCCAGCAGCGTAGGGGAGGGGCGGGGAAGAAGCACAGATACGCAGTATTTT
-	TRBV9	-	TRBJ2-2	CASSVGPGELFF	TGTGCCAGCAGCGTAGGACCCGGGGAGCTGTTTTTT
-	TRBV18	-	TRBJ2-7	CASHGQIYEQYF	TGTGCCAGCCACGGACAAATCTACGAGCAGTACTTC
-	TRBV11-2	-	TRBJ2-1	CASSSRGPASHNEQFF	TGTGCCAGCAGCTCCAGGGGACCCGCTTCCCACAATGAGCAGTTCTTC
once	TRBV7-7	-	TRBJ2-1	CASSLALTGPYNEQFF	TGTGCTAGCAGCTTAGCGCTGACAGGACCCTACAATGAGCAGTTCTTC
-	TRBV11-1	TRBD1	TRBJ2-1	CASSHGTASQFF	TGTGCCAGCAGCCACGGGACAGCCTCGCAGTTCTTC
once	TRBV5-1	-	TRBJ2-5	CASSLERTTETQYF	TGCGCCAGCAGCTTGGAACGGACAACAGAGACCCAGTACTTC
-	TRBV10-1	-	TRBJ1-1	CASSVNPKGVAEAFF	TGCGCCAGCAGTGTGAACCCTAAGGGGGTGGCTGAAGCTTTCTTT
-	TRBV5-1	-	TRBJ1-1	CASSWGQGGMNTEAFF	TGCGCCAGCAGCTGGGGGCAGGGAGGCATGAACACTGAAGCTTTCTTT
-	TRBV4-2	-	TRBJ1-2	CASSQDGWGAGYGYTF	TGTGCCAGCAGCCAAGATGGCTGGGGGGCTGGATATGGCTACACCTTC
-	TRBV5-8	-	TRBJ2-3	CASGDLGTQYF	TGTGCCAGCGGAGACTTAGGTACGCAGTATTTT
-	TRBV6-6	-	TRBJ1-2	CASSYSKGGRPDGYTF	TGTGCCAGCAGTTACTCAAAAGGGGGGCGACCGGATGGCTACACCTTC
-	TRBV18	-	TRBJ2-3	CASSPSETDTQYF	TGTGCCAGCTCACCATCGGAGACAGATACGCAGTATTTT
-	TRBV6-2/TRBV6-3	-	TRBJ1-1	CASSYSTVGSTEAFF	TGTGCCAGCAGTTACTCAACTGTCGGATCCACTGAAGCTTTCTTT
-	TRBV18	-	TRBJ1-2	CASSAGANYGYTF	TGTGCCAGCTCCGCCGGGGCCAACTATGGCTACACCTTC
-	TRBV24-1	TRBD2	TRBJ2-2	CATGTSGMRTTGELFF	TGTGCCACCGGGACTAGCGGGATGCGAACCACCGGGGAGCTGTTTTTT